Each of the 10 T cell receptor beta chains below was sequenced from the same sample in a study of shared clonotypes between healthy human individuals. The table came from immunoSEQ multiplex PCR; TCRdb's copy has only in-frame clones and leaves some out. The repertoire holds 450,000 to 500,000 clones, with 81% as singletons. Sequenced: PBMCs. These receptors originate from a woman aged 40 to 55 in good health. Some clones in this sample may be carry-over from other donors' samples.

The rearrangement links TRBV7-8 to TRBJ2-2; D is uncertain. V lost 5 bases, J lost 1 base, and 8 bases lay in between. This CDR3 is built from 14 residues. Looked up from germline, CDR1 is SGHVS and CDR2 is FQNEAQ. The CDR3: CASSPDQNTGELFF. The CDR3 bases are TGTGCCAGCAGCCCGGACCAGAACACCGGGGAGCTGTTTTTT.

The chain has TRBV28 and TRBJ1-5; D ambiguous. This CDR3 is 15 amino acids long. Germline V lookup: CDR1 MDHEN, CDR2 SYDVKM. Trimming pared 2 bases from V and 1 base from J, leaving 9 bases between. The CDR3 protein is CASSLPGVSNQPQHF. CDR3 coding DNA: TGTGCCAGCAGTTTACCCGGGGTCAGCAATCAGCCCCAGCATTTT.

The chain carries TRBV5-4 and TRBJ2-7; D possibly corresponds to TRBD1 (6 bases). Germline V gives CDR1 SGHNT, CDR2 YYREEE (reference sequence). This CDR3 is 14 amino acids long. Between the trimmed V and J ends, which lost 4 bases and 3 bases, there was a span of 14 bases. The CDR3 spells CASSGDTAYYEQYF. Written as DNA, the CDR3 is TGTGCCAGCAGCGGGGACACAGCTTACTACGAGCAGTACTTC.

For this clone: A far larger clone is off by one base, so a read error is likely. This chain uses TRBV6-5 with TRBJ2-3; D possibly corresponds to TRBD2 (5 bases). The CDR3 totals 14 residues. V was trimmed by 7 bases and J by 4 bases, leaving 15 bases between them. Germline assignment: CDR1 MNHEY and CDR2 SVGAGI. As DNA, the CDR3 is TGTGCCAGCAAAGGAGGACCAGCAGCAGATACGCAGTATTTT. Translating it yields CASKGGPAADTQYF.

The CDR3 region is CASSLDFGEQYF. The DNA for the CDR3 is TGTGCCAGCAGTTTAGATTTCGGCGAGCAGTACTTC. The chain combines TRBV28 with TRBJ2-7; D is unresolved. This CDR3 is 12 amino acids long. The ends were cut back, 2 bases at V and 6 bases at J, with 8 bases in the middle. Germline lookup yields CDR1 MDHEN and CDR2 SYDVKM.

Turning to this clone: A read error is likely here: a far larger clone is one base away. Different DNA sequences within this sample yield the same CDR3. This chain joins TRBV28 and TRBJ1-2, with a tentative D call TRBD1 (5 bases). From germline, CDR1 is MDHEN and CDR2 SYDVKM. CDR3 size: 13 residues. The CDR3 loop is CASSPQDLYGYTF. CDR3 bases: TGTGCCAGCAGTCCACAGGACTTATATGGCTACACATTC.

In regard to this clone: A read error likely explains this, since a far larger clone differs by one base. Additional DNA sequences in this sample encode the identical CDR3. This rearrangement joins TRBV10-3 to TRBJ1-1, with unresolved D. The CDR3 consists of 12 residues. Germline loops: CDR1 ENHRY, CDR2 SYGVKD. Trimming left V 0 bases short and J 11 bases short, with 10 bases between. CDR3 sequence reads: CAISESTNQAFF. The DNA of the CDR3 is TGTGCCATCAGTGAGTCCACCAATCAGGCTTTCTTT.

In this sample, this clone turned up once. The V call is TRBV7-2, the J call TRBJ2-5; maybe TRBD2 (6 bases). The CDR3 consists of 14 residues. V lost 1 base, J lost 2 bases, and 8 bases lay in between. From germline, CDR1 is SGHTA and CDR2 FQGNSA. This CDR3 reads CASSLGDWQETQYF. CDR3 in DNA: TGTGCCAGCAGCTTAGGGGACTGGCAAGAGACCCAGTACTTC.

The rearrangement joins TRBV18 to TRBJ1-4; unclear D gene. Germline V CDR1 and CDR2: KGHSH, LQKENI. The V end was cut by 2 bases, the J end by 7 bases, with 17 bases between. The CDR3 consists of 16 residues. DNA of the CDR3: TGTGCCAGCTCACCATGGGCAAGCAGGACGGGTGAAAAACTGTTTTTT. Translated, it gives CASSPWASRTGEKLFF.

The chain carries TRBV19 and TRBJ1-5; D unclear. Trimming left V 6 bases short and J 6 bases short, with 12 bases between. Germline V gene sequence: CDR1 LNHDA, CDR2 SQIVND (reference sequence). The CDR3 consists of 13 residues. CDR3 DNA sequence: TGTGCCAGTAGCGGGTCGACGGTTCAGCCCCAGCATTTT. This gives the protein CASSGSTVQPQHF.